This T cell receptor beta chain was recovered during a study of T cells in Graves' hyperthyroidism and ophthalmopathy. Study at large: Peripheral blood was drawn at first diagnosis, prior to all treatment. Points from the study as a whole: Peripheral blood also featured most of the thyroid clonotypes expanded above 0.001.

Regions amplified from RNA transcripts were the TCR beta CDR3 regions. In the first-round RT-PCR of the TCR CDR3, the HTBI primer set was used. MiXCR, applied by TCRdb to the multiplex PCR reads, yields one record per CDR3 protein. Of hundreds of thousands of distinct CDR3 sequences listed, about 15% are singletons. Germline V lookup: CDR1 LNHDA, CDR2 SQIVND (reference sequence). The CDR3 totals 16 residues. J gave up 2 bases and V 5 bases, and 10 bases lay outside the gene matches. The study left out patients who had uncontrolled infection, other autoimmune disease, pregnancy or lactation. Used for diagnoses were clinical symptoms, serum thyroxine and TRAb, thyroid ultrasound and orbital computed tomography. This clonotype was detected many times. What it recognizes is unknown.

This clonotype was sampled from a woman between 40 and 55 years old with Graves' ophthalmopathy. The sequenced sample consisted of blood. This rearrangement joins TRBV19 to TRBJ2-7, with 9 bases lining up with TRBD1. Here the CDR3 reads CASSDARTGVTYEQYF. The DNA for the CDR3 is TGTGCCAGTAGTGACGCTAGGACAGGGGTGACCTACGAGCAGTACTTC.